Each of the 2 T cell receptor beta chains below was sequenced from the same sample in a study of T-cell memory formation after mild COVID-19. TCRdb itself ran the 5' RACE reads through MiXCR, one entry per CDR3 protein. This table has approximately 560,000 distinct CDR3 sequences, 17% appearing once. Sequencing used PBMCs or a T cell subset sorted from them (not recorded which). All receptors derive from an adult woman who had mild COVID-19 (a few samples of this study predate the infection). Cell type and time point are not known.

The sample holds a few counts of this clonotype. This chain links TRBV7-9 with TRBJ2-7, with 15 nucleotides matching TRBD2. Per the germline V gene, CDR1 is SEHNR and CDR2 is FQNEAQ (reference sequence). This CDR3 is built from 17 residues. Unmatched junction bases numbered 13, after V lost 5 bases and J lost 8 bases. CDR3 DNA: TGTGCCAGCAGCCCAGGACTAGCGGGAGGGCCCGCCTCGAAGCAGTACTTC. Its protein product is CASSPGLAGGPASKQYF.

The CDR3 is CASSQPSYEQYF. The CDR3 bases are TGTGCCAGCAGCCAACCCTCCTACGAGCAGTACTTC. This rearrangement joins TRBV14 to TRBJ2-7; D is unclear. The germline V gene encodes CDR1 SGHDN and CDR2 FVKESK. The V end was cut by 2 bases, the J end by 0 bases, with 2 bases between. The CDR3 totals 12 residues.